The next 23 T cell receptor beta chains were all read from a single sample in a study of cytomegalovirus exposure and HLA in healthy donors. 13 Jbeta primers and 60 Vbeta primers were used for the PCR. Profiling relied on immunoSEQ multiplex PCR, and the TCRdb table lists in-frame clones only, not all of them. This sample carries around 94,000 clones, around 57% of them seen once, and the ten largest clones take 4.8%. Source material: PBMCs. These receptors were obtained from a human donor in good health.

This chain uses TRBV6-4 with TRBJ2-1; TRBD2 agrees at 10 bases. The CDR3 length is 15 residues. With 2 bases clipped from V and 2 bases from J, the junction kept 0 bases outside the gene matches. Germline V lookup: CDR1 MRHNA, CDR2 SNTAGT. The CDR3 is CASSDTSGTYNEQFF. CDR3 DNA: TGTGCCAGCAGTGACACTAGCGGGACCTACAATGAGCAGTTCTTC.

The rearrangement links TRBV7-2 to TRBJ2-3; TRBD1 is a possible D gene (7 bases). The CDR3 sequence is 17 residues long. Germline-derived CDR1 and CDR2 are SGHTA and FQGNSA. V lost 1 base to trimming and J lost 0 bases, with 14 bases between them. This chain's CDR3 is CASSLGGRGTSTDTQYF. The CDR3 DNA reads as TGTGCCAGCAGCTTAGGTGGCAGGGGGACTAGCACAGATACGCAGTATTTT.

Turning to this clone: Other DNA variants within this sample encode the same CDR3. The chain couples TRBV19 to TRBJ1-1, with D possibly being TRBD1 (5 bases). The V end was cut by 3 bases, the J end by 2 bases, with 7 bases between. There are 13 residues in the CDR3. Germline V gives CDR1 LNHDA, CDR2 SQIVND (reference sequence). The CDR3 loop reads CASSIGGNTEAFF. The CDR3 coding sequence is TGTGCCAGTAGTATCGGGGGAAACACTGAAGCTTTCTTT. Filled out from reference TRBV19 and TRBJ1-1, the complete variable domain reads DGGITQSPKYLFRKEGQNVTLSCEQNLNHDAMYWYRQDPGQGLRLIYYSQIVNDFQKGDIAEGYSVSREKKESFPLTVTSAQKNPTAFYLCASSIGGNTEAFFGQGTRLTVV.

The chain combines TRBV30 with TRBJ2-3, with D unclear. The CDR3 has 15 amino acids. V was pared by 1 base and J by 1 base, with 12 bases between. Germline CDR1 and CDR2: GTSNPN and SVGIG (reference sequence). The DNA for the CDR3 is TGTGCCTGGAGTGCGGGTGGTGCTGGCACAGATACGCAGTATTTT. It translates to CAWSAGGAGTDTQYF.

This chain joins TRBV19 and TRBJ2-1, with 10 bases identical to TRBD2. This CDR3 has 15 amino acids. Trimming at V came to 4 bases and at J to 8 bases, leaving 8 bases not matched to a gene. The V gene's germline CDR1 is LNHDA and CDR2 SQIVND (reference sequence). CDR3 nucleotide sequence: TGTGCCAGTAGTACTCCGGGACTAGCGTGGGATGAGCAGTTCTTC. Protein product: CASSTPGLAWDEQFF.

The chain links TRBV7-9 to TRBJ1-1; a possible D gene is TRBD1 (5 bases). The CDR3 spans 12 residues. V dropped 4 bases and J dropped 7 bases, with 10 bases sitting between them. Germline CDR1 is SEHNR and CDR2 is FQNEAQ (reference sequence). In DNA form, the CDR3 reads TGTGCCAGCAGCTGGGGGGAGAGTGAAGCTTTCTTT. It translates to CASSWGESEAFF.

The chain combines TRBV28 with TRBJ1-2; D not certain. The CDR3 extends over 13 amino acids. Between the trimmed V and J ends, which lost 2 bases and 4 bases, there was a span of 8 bases. Germline loops: CDR1 MDHEN, CDR2 SYDVKM. The DNA of the CDR3 is TGTGCCAGCAGTTTAGGCCTCATCTATGGCTACACCTTC. This encodes CASSLGLIYGYTF.

The chain recombines TRBV2 with TRBJ2-1, with a tentative D call TRBD2 (5 bases). Trimming removed 6 bases from V and 10 bases from J, with 16 bases in between. The CDR3 has 13 residues. Per the germline V gene, CDR1 is SNHLY and CDR2 is FYNNEI. The CDR3 loop is CASSPPGSGEQFF. The CDR3, as DNA: TGTGCCAGCAGCCCACCTGGGAGTGGCGAGCAGTTCTTC.

The chain is built from TRBV5-6 and TRBJ2-2, with 9 bases that match TRBD2. This CDR3 has 15 amino acids. Germline-derived CDR1 and CDR2 are SGHDT and YYEEEE. V trimming: 1 base; J trimming: 5 bases; junction bases outside the gene matches: 3. The CDR3 spells CASSLPAGGTGELFF. The CDR3 coding sequence is TGTGCCAGCAGCTTGCCGGCGGGAGGGACCGGGGAGCTGTTTTTT.

V and J are TRBV19 and TRBJ1-2; D ambiguous. Germline V gives CDR1 LNHDA, CDR2 SQIVND (reference sequence). The CDR3 is 14 amino acids. Trimming took off 6 bases at V and 2 bases at J, with 13 bases between the two ends. The CDR3 region has the DNA TGTGCCAGTAGACTTAACCGATTCAACTATGGCTACACCTTC. Translation gives CASRLNRFNYGYTF.

The CDR3 is CASMSGTGVRETQYF. CDR3 nucleotide sequence: TGTGCCAGCATGTCCGGGACAGGGGTACGAGAGACCCAGTACTTC. The J gene is TRBJ2-5, the V gene TRBV28; 10 nucleotides match TRBD1. The CDR3 loop spans 15 amino acids. Losses at the gene ends were 7 bases for V and 4 bases for J; bases not matched to a gene: 9. CDR1 and CDR2 (germline): MDHEN, SYDVKM.

The J gene is TRBJ1-2, the V gene TRBV30, with 7 bases identical to TRBD1. With V trimmed by 3 bases and J by 1 base, 17 bases remained unmatched. The CDR3 has 18 residues. Germline CDR1 is GTSNPN and CDR2 is SVGIG (reference sequence). CDR3 amino acids: CAWRAPRDRVRINYGYTF. DNA of the CDR3: TGTGCCTGGAGGGCCCCTCGGGACAGAGTTAGAATTAACTATGGCTACACCTTC.

This rearrangement joins TRBV6-5 to TRBJ1-2, with 8 bases aligning to TRBD1. The CDR3 has 15 residues. The germline gives CDR1 MNHEY, CDR2 SVGAGI. Unmatched junction bases numbered 5, after V lost 2 bases and J lost 3 bases. The CDR3 sequence is CASSYARTGHYGYTF. The CDR3 DNA is TGTGCCAGCAGTTACGCACGGACAGGGCACTATGGCTACACCTTC.

V and J are TRBV11-2 and TRBJ2-5, with D perhaps TRBD2 (6 bases). The DNA end is more similar to TRBJ2-7, so the J call may be wrong. The CDR3 is 15 residues long. The germline gives CDR1 SGHAT, CDR2 FQNNGV. For the CDR3, the DNA is TGTGCCAGCAGCTTAGGAGCGGGTCATGCCTACGAGCAGTACTTC. Translating gives CASSLGAGHAYEQYF.

The chain employs TRBV4-1 and TRBJ2-5; 7 bases are shared with TRBD1. The trim removed 4 bases at V and 3 bases at J, leaving 5 bases unmatched. Germline values: CDR1 MGHRA, CDR2 YSYEKL. This CDR3 comprises 14 residues. CDR3 amino acids: CASSPRDRKETQYF. The DNA of the CDR3 is TGCGCCAGCAGCCCCCGGGACAGAAAAGAGACCCAGTACTTC.

This chain connects TRBV7-9 to TRBJ2-7; TRBD2 matches 13 bases. Germline V gene sequence: CDR1 SEHNR, CDR2 FQNEAQ (reference sequence). Trimming removed 4 bases from V and 1 base from J; junction bases left unmatched: 1. The CDR3 consists of 15 residues. The CDR3 DNA reads as TGTGCCAGCAGCTCGACTAGCGGGAGGTCCTACGAGCAGTACTTC. This gives the protein CASSSTSGRSYEQYF. Drawing the rest from reference TRBV7-9 and TRBJ2-7, the complete variable domain is DTGVSQNPRHKITKRGQNVTFRCDPISEHNRLYWYRQTLGQGPEFLTYFQNEAQLEKSRLLSDRFSAERPKGSFSTLEIQRTEQGDSAMYLCASSSTSGRSYEQYFGPGTRLTVT.

The gene calls are TRBV27 and TRBJ2-1; D perhaps matches TRBD2 (6 bases). CDR1 MNHEY and CDR2 SMNVEV come from the germline V gene (reference sequence). This CDR3 has 16 amino acids. The ends were cut back, 6 bases at V and 5 bases at J, with 20 bases in the middle. The CDR3 spells CASSPRGRDLNNEQFF. CDR3 nucleotides: TGTGCCAGCAGCCCCCGAGGGCGGGACTTGAACAATGAGCAGTTCTTC.

This rearrangement joins TRBV19 to TRBJ2-5, with 7 bases fitting TRBD1. This CDR3 is built from 15 residues. Germline CDR1 LNHDA, CDR2 SQIVND (reference sequence). V lost 2 bases to trimming and J lost 2 bases; unmatched junction nucleotides: 5. CDR3 residues: CASSIFGTEQETQYF. CDR3 sequence (DNA): TGTGCCAGTAGTATATTCGGGACAGAACAAGAGACCCAGTACTTC.

In this sample, this clone turned up once. The V gene is TRBV28, the J gene TRBJ2-1; 9 bases are shared with TRBD2. The CDR3 consists of 15 residues. After removal of 3 bases from V and 5 bases from J, the junction contained 5 bases not matched to a gene. CDR1 is MDHEN, CDR2 SYDVKM, per germline. CDR3 DNA sequence: TGTGCCAGCAGTTTCTTAGCGGGGGCCCACAATGAGCAGTTCTTC. Its protein is CASSFLAGAHNEQFF.

The chain uses TRBV5-1 and TRBJ1-1; 8 bases align to TRBD1. This CDR3 has 15 residues. Germline CDR1 is SGHRS and CDR2 is YFSETQ. The junction had 11 bases not matched to a gene; V was cut back by 4 bases and J by 6 bases. CDR3 protein: CASSARTGTPAEAFF. The CDR3 bases are TGCGCCAGCAGCGCCCGGACAGGGACTCCAGCTGAAGCTTTCTTT. Supplemented by reference TRBV5-1 and TRBJ1-1, the full variable domain reads KAGVTQTPRYLIKTRGQQVTLSCSPISGHRSVSWYQQTPGQGLQFLFEYFSETQRNKGNFPGRFSGRQFSNSRSEMNVSTLELGDSALYLCASSARTGTPAEAFFGQGTRLTVV.

This clone was seen only a few times. The chain joins TRBV7-6 to TRBJ2-2; 8 nucleotides align to TRBD2. CDR1 is SGHVS and CDR2 is FNYEAQ in the germline V gene. With 5 bases clipped from V and 4 bases from J, the junction kept 6 bases outside the gene matches. The CDR3 contains 15 residues. The CDR3 reads CASSRAGVGTGELFF. Written as DNA, the CDR3 is TGTGCCAGCAGCCGAGCGGGAGTGGGCACCGGGGAGCTGTTTTTT.

The chain is built from TRBV15 and TRBJ2-2, with a tentative D call TRBD2 (7 bases). Trimming took 0 bases from V and 9 from J, leaving 14 bases between them. CDR1 is LNHNV, CDR2 YYDKDF, per germline (reference sequence). CDR3 length equals 15 residues. The CDR3 is CATSRDKGGGRELFF. The CDR3 nucleotides are TGTGCCACCAGCAGAGATAAAGGGGGGGGCAGGGAGCTGTTTTTT.

This clone was detected only a few times. V usage is TRBV4-1 and J usage is TRBJ2-3; 7 nucleotides agree with TRBD2. CDR1 is MGHRA and CDR2 is YSYEKL in the germline V gene. The CDR3 sequence is 15 residues long. Trimming removed 4 bases from V and 4 bases from J; junction bases left unmatched: 8. CDR3 nucleotides: TGCGCCAGCAGCCTTCGGACTAGTACTTCAGATACGCAGTATTTT. Amino acid sequence: CASSLRTSTSDTQYF.